This note documents a single T cell receptor beta chain sequence. This entry is derived from a study of CD8 T cells in Susac syndrome. Across the whole study: When their blood was taken, patients with Susac syndrome were therapy-naive, taking corticosteroids, or taking intravenous immunoglobulin alone.

An amount of RNA that ranged from roughly 0.45 to 1 ug was reverse transcribed with random hexamers. TCRdb independently ran MiXCR on the immunoSEQ multiplex PCR reads; one entry per CDR3 protein. The sample lists tens of thousands of distinct CDR3 sequences, about 96% occurring once. Germline V gene sequence: CDR1 SQVTM, CDR2 ANQGSEA. Trimming cost V 3 bases and J 4 bases; bases outside gene matches: 4. CDR3 size: 13 residues. Negative isolation was applied to CD8+ and CD4+ T cells, and FACS enrichment was applied to TEMRA cells. The source material was CD8+ T cells from PBMCs. This chain uses TRBV29-1 with TRBJ1-1; 8 bases are a match to TRBD1. This sequence was found in a human donor with Susac syndrome. For the CDR3, the DNA is TGCAGCGTTGATGGACAGGGTCGCACTGAAGCTTTCTTT. It encodes CSVDGQGRTEAFF. The whole variable domain, filled in from reference TRBV29-1 and TRBJ1-1, reads SAVISQKPSRDICQRGTSLTIQCQVDSQVTMMFWYRQQPGQSLTLIATANQGSEATYESGFVIDKFPISRPNLTFSTLTVSNMSPEDSSIYLCSVDGQGRTEAFFGQGTRLTVV.